This entry features one T cell receptor (beta chain) sequence. What it binds is unknown. Initially, at the first diagnosis of hyperthyroidism and before any ophthalmopathy symptoms, blood was sampled. TCR beta CDR3 sequences were amplified from RNA transcripts. Researchers ran a first-round RT-PCR on the TCR CDR3 using the HTBI primer set. MiXCR was run by TCRdb on the multiplex PCR reads, yielding one entry per CDR3 protein. The sample shows 730,000 or so distinct CDR3 sequences, approximately 19% of them seen only once. The record originates from a study of T cells in Graves' hyperthyroidism and ophthalmopathy. Study at large: The blood sample was taken at first diagnosis, before treatment began.

Study-level findings and limits: In the analysis, a 13 V-J model separated ophthalmopathy from stable hyperthyroidism. Before onset, ophthalmopathy was predicted by the model a median roughly 6.8 months earlier.

This clonotype was obtained from a woman aged 45 to 65 with Graves' hyperthyroidism that later progressed to Graves' ophthalmopathy. The sequencing sample was made of blood.

The CDR3 region is CASSYSRGPELPNTEAFF. DNA of the CDR3: TGTGCCAGCAGTTACTCGAGGGGGCCGGAGCTGCCGAACACTGAAGCTTTCTTT. The gene calls are TRBV6-5 and TRBJ1-1, with 7 nucleotides matching TRBD1. Trimming cost V 0 bases and J 1 base; bases outside gene matches: 11. The CDR3 sequence is 18 residues long. Per germline, CDR1 MNHEY and CDR2 SVGAGI.